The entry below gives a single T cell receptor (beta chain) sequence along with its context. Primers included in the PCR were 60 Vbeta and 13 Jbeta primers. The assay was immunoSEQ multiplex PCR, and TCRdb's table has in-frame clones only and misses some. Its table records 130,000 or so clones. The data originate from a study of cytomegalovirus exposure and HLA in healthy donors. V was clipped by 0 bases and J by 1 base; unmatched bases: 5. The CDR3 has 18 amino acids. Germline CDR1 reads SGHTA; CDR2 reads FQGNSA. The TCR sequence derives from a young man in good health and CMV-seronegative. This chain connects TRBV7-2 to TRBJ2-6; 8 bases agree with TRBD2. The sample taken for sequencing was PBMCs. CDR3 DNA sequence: TGTGCCAGCAGCTTAGCCTACGGCGGGGGGTCTGGGGCCAACGTCCTGACTTTC. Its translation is CASSLAYGGGSGANVLTF.